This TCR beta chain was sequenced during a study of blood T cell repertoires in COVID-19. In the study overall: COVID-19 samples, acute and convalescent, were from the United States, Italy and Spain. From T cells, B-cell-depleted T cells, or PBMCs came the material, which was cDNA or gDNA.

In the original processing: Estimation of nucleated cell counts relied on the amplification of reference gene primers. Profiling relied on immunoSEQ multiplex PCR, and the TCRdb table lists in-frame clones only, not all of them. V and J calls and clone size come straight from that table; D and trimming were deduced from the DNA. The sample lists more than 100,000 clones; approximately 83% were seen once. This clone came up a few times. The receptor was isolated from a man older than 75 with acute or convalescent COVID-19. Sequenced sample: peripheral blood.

CDR3 sequence (DNA): TGTGCCACCAGTGATGTTTCCGGGACAGCGAACACCGGGGAGCTGTTTTTT. Its protein product is CATSDVSGTANTGELFF. The genes are TRBV24-1 and TRBJ2-2; 7 bases align to TRBD1. The germline V gene has CDR1 KGHDR and CDR2 SFDVKD. The length of the CDR3 is 17 residues. V lost 3 bases, J lost 0 bases, and 6 bases stayed unmatched.